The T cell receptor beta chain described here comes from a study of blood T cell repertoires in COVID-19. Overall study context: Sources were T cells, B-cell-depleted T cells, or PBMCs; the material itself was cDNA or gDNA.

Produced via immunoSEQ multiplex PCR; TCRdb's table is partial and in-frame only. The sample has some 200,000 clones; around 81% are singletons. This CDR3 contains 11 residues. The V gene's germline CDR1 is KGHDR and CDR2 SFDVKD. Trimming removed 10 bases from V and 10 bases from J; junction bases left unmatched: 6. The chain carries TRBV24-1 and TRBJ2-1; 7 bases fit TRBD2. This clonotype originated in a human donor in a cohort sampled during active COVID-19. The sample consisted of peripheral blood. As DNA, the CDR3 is TGTGCCACTCGGGGGGTGCGGGAGCAGTTCTTC. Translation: CATRGVREQFF.